The subject of this entry is one T cell receptor (beta chain). The target antigen is unknown. Pools of viral peptides were used by the ViraFEST assay to expand antigen-specific CD4+ T cells ahead of sequencing. After less than twelve days in culture, the CD4+ T cells were isolated. This individual tested PCR-positive for SARS-CoV-2 infection between March and December 2020. Everyone in the study got two shots of either the BNT162b2 or mRNA-1273 vaccine. Libraries were prepared by immunoSEQ multiplex PCR; TCRdb keeps only in-frame clonotypes and omits some of them. The sample lists roughly 16,000 clones, around 70% occurring once. The sample comes from a study of vaccination effects on CD4 cells after COVID-19. CDR1 is SNHLY and CDR2 is FYNNEI in the germline V gene. This CDR3 comprises 14 residues. J gave up 0 bases and V 8 bases, and 2 bases lay outside the gene matches.

The clonotype originates from a human donor who had a prior SARS-CoV-2 infection. The starting material was CD4+ T cells from PBMCs cultured with SARS-CoV-2 spike peptides, obtained after COVID-19 vaccination. The chain recombines TRBV2 with TRBJ2-3; 10 nucleotides align to TRBD2. The CDR3 coding sequence is TGTGCCAGCGAGCGGGAGGGCAGCACAGATACGCAGTATTTT. This sequence encodes CASEREGSTDTQYF.